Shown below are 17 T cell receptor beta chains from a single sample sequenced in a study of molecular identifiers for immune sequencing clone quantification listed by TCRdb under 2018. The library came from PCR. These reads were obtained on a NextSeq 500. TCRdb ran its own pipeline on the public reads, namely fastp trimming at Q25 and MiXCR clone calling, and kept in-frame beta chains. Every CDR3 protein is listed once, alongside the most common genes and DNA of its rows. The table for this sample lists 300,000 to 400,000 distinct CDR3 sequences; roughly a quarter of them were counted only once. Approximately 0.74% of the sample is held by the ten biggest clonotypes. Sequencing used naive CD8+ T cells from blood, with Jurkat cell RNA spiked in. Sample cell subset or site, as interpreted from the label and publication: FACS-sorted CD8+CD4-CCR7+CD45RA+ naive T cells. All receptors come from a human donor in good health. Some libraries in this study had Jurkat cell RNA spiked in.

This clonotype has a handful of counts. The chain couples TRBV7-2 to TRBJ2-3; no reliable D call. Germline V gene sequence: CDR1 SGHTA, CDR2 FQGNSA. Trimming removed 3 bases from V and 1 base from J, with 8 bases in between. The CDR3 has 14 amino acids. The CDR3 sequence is CASSLIYGTDTQYF. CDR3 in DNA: TGTGCCAGCAGCTTGATTTATGGCACAGATACGCAGTATTTT.

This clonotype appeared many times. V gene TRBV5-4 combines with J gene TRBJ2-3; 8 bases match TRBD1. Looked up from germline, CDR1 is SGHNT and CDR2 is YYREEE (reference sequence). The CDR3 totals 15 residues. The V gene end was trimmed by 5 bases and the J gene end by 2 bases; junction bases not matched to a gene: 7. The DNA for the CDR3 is TGTGCCAGCAGGGGGCCGGGACAGGACACAGATACGCAGTATTTT. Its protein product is CASRGPGQDTDTQYF.

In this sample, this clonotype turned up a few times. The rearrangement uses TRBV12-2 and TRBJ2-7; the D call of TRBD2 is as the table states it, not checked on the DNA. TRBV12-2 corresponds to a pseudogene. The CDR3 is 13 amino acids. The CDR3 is CASRPSRLGLLKF. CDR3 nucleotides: TGTGCAAGTCGCCCCAGCCGCCTAGGCCTCCTAAAATTC.

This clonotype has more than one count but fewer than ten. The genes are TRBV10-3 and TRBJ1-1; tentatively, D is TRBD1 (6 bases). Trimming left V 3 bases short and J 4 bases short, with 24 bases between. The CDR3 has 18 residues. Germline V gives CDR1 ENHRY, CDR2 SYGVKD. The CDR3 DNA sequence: TGTGCCATCAGTGACCCGGGGGGCGTATCCCCTTTCGGCACTGAAGCTTTCTTT. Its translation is CAISDPGGVSPFGTEAFF.

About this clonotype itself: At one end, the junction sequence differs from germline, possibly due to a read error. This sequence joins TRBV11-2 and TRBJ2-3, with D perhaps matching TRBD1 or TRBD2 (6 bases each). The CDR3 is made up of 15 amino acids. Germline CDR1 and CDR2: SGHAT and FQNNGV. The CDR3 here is CASCLSVGGFDTQYF. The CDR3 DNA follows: TGTGCCAGCTGCTTATCGGTGGGGGGCTTTGATACGCAGTATTTT.

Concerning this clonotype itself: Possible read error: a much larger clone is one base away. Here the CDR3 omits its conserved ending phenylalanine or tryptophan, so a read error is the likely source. DNA of the CDR3: TGCGCCAGCAGCTCCCCCGGGACAGATCAGCCCCAGCATCTT. It yields the protein CASSSPGTDQPQHL. V gene TRBV4-1 combines with J gene TRBJ1-5; 7 nucleotides align to TRBD1. Trimming took 5 bases from V and 5 from J; bases not matched to a gene: 6. This CDR3 spans 14 amino acids. CDR1 and CDR2 from the germline V gene are MGHRA and YSYEKL.

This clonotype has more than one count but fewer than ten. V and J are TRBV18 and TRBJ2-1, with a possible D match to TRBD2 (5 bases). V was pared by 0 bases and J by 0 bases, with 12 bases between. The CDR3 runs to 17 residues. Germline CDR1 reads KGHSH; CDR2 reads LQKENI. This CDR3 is CASSPPGELSSYNEQFF. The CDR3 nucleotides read TGTGCCAGCTCACCACCCGGGGAATTGAGCTCCTACAATGAGCAGTTCTTC.

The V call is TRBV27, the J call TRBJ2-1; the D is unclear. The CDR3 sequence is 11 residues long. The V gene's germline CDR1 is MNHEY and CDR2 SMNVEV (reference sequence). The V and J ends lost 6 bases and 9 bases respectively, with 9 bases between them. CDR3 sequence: CASRLASEQFF. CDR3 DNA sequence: TGTGCCAGCAGGCTGGCGAGTGAGCAGTTCTTC.

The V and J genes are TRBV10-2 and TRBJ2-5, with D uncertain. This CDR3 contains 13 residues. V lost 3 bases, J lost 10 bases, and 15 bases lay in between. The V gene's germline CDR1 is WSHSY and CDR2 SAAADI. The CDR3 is CASSDGRTAGQYF. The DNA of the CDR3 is TGCGCCAGCAGTGACGGCCGTACCGCCGGCCAGTACTTC.

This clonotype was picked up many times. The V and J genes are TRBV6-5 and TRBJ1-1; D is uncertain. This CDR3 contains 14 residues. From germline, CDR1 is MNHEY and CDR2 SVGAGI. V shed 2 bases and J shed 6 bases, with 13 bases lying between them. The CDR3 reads CASSYGLGIAEAFF. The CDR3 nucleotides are TGTGCCAGCAGTTACGGTTTGGGGATCGCTGAAGCTTTCTTT.

The chain's CDR3 is CASSPNLGAGTEAFF. DNA for the CDR3: TGTGCCAGCAGTCCGAATTTGGGGGCCGGAACTGAAGCTTTCTTT. This chain uses TRBV12-3 or TRBV12-4 with TRBJ1-1; a weak D match, TRBD1 (6 bases). This CDR3 spans 15 amino acids. Deletions cut 5 bases from V and 5 bases from J, with 18 bases between.

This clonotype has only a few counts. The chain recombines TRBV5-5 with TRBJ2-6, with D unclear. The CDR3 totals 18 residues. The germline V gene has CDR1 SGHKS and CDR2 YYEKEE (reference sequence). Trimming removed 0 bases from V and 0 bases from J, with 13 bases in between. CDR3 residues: CASSLGPNRSSGANVLTF. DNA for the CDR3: TGTGCCAGCAGCTTGGGACCGAATCGAAGCTCTGGGGCCAACGTCCTGACTTTC.

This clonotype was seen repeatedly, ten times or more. The CDR3 is CASSLDGTVNQPQHF. The CDR3 region has the DNA TGTGCCAGCAGCCTGGATGGGACAGTTAATCAGCCCCAGCATTTT. V gene TRBV9 combines with J gene TRBJ1-5; 7 bases map to TRBD1. With 4 bases clipped from V and 4 bases from J, the junction kept 8 bases outside the gene matches. CDR3 length: 15 residues. Germline V gene data show CDR1 as SGDLS and CDR2 as YYNGEE.

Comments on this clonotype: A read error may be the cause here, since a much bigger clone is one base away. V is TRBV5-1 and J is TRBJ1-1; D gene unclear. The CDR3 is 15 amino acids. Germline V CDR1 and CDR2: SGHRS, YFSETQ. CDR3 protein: CASSLFVPENTEALF. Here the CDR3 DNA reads TGCGCCAGCAGCTTGTTCGTACCCGAGAACACTGAAGCTCTCTTT.

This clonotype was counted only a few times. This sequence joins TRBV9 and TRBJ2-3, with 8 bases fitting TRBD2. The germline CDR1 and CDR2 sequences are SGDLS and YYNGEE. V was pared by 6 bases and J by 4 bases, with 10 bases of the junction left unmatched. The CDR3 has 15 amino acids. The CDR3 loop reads CASKPGLAIADTQYF. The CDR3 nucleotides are TGTGCCAGCAAGCCCGGACTAGCAATCGCAGATACGCAGTATTTT.

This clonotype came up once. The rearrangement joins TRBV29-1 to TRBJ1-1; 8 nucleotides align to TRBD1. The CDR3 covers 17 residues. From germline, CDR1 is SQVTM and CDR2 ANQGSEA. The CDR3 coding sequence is TGCGGCGCCGGGGGGGCAGGGGGCTTGGTCTTGGACACTGAAGCTTTCTTT. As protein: CGAGGAGGLVLDTEAFF. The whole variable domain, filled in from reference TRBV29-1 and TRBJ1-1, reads SAVISQKPSRDICQRGTSLTIQCQVDSQVTMMFWYRQQPGQSLTLIATANQGSEATYESGFVIDKFPISRPNLTFSTLTVSNMSPEDSSIYLCGAGGAGGLVLDTEAFFGQGTRLTVV.

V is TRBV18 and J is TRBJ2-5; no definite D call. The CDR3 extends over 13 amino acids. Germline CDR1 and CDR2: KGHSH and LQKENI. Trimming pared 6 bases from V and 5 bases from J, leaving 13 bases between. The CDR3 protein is CASSQYYRETQYF. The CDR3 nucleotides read TGTGCCAGCTCCCAATATTACCGGGAGACCCAGTACTTC. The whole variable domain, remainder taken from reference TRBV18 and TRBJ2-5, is NAGVMQNPRHLVRRRGQEARLRCSPMKGHSHVYWYRQLPEEGLKFMVYLQKENIIDESGMPKERFSAEFPKEGPSILRIQQVVRGDSAAYFCASSQYYRETQYFGPGTRLLVL.